This TCR beta chain was sequenced for a study of cytomegalovirus exposure and HLA in healthy donors. Whole-study results and caveats: The study carried out a later analysis of TCR beta sequences. It associated about 15,000 of them with specific HLA alleles at a false discovery rate of 0.05.

This clone was recorded once. Its antigen remains unidentified. Germline CDR1 SNHLY, CDR2 FYNNEI. The CDR3 is 16 residues long. Trimming took 6 bases from V and 1 from J; bases not matched to a gene: 5. The PCR ran on 60 Vbeta and 13 Jbeta primers. Profiled with immunoSEQ multiplex PCR; TCRdb holds only in-frame clones, not every one. The sample lists 85,000 to 130,000 clones, around 83% seen once, with roughly 1.2% in the top ten. The chain couples TRBV2 to TRBJ2-2, with TRBD2 matching 10 bases. The sequence came from a woman under 30 in good health and CMV-seronegative. Sequenced: PBMCs. CDR3 in DNA: TGTGCCAGCAGACCGGGACTAGCGCAGAACACCGGGGAGCTGTTTTTT. Its protein product is CASRPGLAQNTGELFF.